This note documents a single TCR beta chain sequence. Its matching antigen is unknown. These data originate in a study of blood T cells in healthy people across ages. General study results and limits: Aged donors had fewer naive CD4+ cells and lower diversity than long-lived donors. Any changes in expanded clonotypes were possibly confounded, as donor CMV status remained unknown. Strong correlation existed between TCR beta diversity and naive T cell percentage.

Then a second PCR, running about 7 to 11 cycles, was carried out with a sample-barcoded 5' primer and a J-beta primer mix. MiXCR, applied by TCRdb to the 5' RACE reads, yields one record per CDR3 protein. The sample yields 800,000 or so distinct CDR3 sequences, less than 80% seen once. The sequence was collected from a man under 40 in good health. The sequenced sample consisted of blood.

The CDR3 loop is CASSQPTTGAIEEQYF. The DNA of the CDR3 is TGTGCCAGCAGCCAACCTACGACAGGGGCAATAGAGGAGCAGTACTTC. This rearrangement joins TRBV4-2 to TRBJ2-4; 8 bases are shared with TRBD1. The germline V gene encodes CDR1 LGHNA and CDR2 YNFKEQ. The J segment lost 13 bases and the V segment lost 2 bases, leaving 16 bases of the junction unmatched. This CDR3 contains 16 residues.